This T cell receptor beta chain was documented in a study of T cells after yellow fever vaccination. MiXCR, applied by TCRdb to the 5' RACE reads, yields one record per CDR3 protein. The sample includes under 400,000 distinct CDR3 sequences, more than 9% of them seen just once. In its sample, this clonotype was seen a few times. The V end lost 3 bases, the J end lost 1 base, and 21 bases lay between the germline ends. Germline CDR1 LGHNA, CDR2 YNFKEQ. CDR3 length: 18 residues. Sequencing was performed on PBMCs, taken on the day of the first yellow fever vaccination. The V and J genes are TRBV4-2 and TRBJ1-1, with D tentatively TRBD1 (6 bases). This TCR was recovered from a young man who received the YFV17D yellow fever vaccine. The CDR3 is CASSHPRFTGRWNTEAFF. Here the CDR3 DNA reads TGTGCCAGCAGCCACCCACGTTTTACAGGGCGGTGGAACACTGAAGCTTTCTTT.